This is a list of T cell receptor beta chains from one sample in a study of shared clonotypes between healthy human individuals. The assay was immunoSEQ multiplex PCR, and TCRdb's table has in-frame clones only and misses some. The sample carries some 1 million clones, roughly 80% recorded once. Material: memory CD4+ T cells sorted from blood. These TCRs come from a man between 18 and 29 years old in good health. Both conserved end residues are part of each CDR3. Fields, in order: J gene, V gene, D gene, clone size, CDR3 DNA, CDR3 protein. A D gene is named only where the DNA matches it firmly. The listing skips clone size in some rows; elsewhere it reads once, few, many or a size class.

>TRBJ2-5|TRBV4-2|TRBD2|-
TGTGCCAGCAGCCAAGATGCTGAGCGGGGGGGCTATGAGACCCAGTACTTC
CASSQDAERGGYETQYF
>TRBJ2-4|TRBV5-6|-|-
TGTGCCAGCAGCACCCGAGGCAGGGCTAAGTTGGCCAAAAACATTCAGTACTTC
CASSTRGRAKLAKNIQYF
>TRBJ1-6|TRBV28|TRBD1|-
TGTGCCAGCAGACCACCGGGACAGGGGGCGTTCGATAATTCACCCCTCCACTTT
CASRPPGQGAFDNSPLHF
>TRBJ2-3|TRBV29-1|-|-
TGCAGCGTTGAAGAAGGTACAGATACGCAGTATTTT
CSVEEGTDTQYF
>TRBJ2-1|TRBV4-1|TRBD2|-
TGCGCCAGCAGCCAAGGTCCCAGCGGGATTTACAATGAGCAGTTCTTC
CASSQGPSGIYNEQFF
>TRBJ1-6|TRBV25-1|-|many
TGTGCCAGCAGTGAATCCCTTCTCCACTATAATTCACCCCTCCACTTT
CASSESLLHYNSPLHF
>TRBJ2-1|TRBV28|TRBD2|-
TGTGCCAGCAGTTTATCGGGACTAGCGGGGGATGAGCAGTTCTTC
CASSLSGLAGDEQFF
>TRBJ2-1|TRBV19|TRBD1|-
TGTGCCAGTAGTCCCCCGGGACAGGGAGGGCAGTTCTTC
CASSPPGQGGQFF
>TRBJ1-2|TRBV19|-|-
TGTGCCAGTAGCCTGACGGGTGACTATGGCTACACCTTC
CASSLTGDYGYTF
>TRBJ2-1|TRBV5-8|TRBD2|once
TGTGCCAGCAGCTTGGGACTAGCGGTCTACAATGAGCAGTTCTTC
CASSLGLAVYNEQFF
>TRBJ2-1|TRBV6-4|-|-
TGTGCCAGCACCCACAAACCGGGACTTGCAAACAATGAGCAGTTCTTC
CASTHKPGLANNEQFF
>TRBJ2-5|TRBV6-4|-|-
TGTGCCAGCAGTAACGATGACCAGTACTTC
CASSNDDQYF
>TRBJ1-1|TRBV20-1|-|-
TGCAGTGCTAGAGAAGGCAGGGGAGCTTTCTTT
CSAREGRGAFF
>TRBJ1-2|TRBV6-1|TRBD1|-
TGTGCCAGCAGTTCCGGACAGGGGGCGTCCTATGGCTACACCTTC
CASSSGQGASYGYTF
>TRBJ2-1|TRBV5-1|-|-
TGCGCCAGCAGTTGGGGTGGAGGGAGGTCGTACAATGAGCAGTTCTTC
CASSWGGGRSYNEQFF
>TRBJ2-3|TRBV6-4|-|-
TGTGCCAGCAGTGACGGCGGGGGCACAGATACGCAGTATTTT
CASSDGGGTDTQYF
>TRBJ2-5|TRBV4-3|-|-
TGCGCCAGCAGCCAAGAGTACTCCTGGGGGGAGACCCAGTACTTC
CASSQEYSWGETQYF
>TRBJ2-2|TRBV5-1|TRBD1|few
TGCGCCAGCAGACCGCCCGGGACAGGGTACGCCGGGGAGCTGTTTTTT
CASRPPGTGYAGELFF
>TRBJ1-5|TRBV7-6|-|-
TGTGCCAGCAGCTTAGGAGAGGATCAGCCCCAGCATTTT
CASSLGEDQPQHF
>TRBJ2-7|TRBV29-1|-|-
TGCAGCGTTGACAGGGCAACTTGCGAGCAGTACTTC
CSVDRATCEQYF
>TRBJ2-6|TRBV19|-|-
TGTGCCAGTAGTATAGTTAGCAGGGGAGGTGTTGGGGCCAACGTCCTGACTTTC
CASSIVSRGGVGANVLTF
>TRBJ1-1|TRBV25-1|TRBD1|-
TGTGCCAGCAGGAAGTCAGGGGGCGAATACACTGAAGCTTTCTTT
CASRKSGGEYTEAFF
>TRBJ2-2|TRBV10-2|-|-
TGCGCCAGCACCGGGGGATCGAACACCGGGGAGCTGTTTTTT
CASTGGSNTGELFF
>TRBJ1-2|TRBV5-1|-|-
TGCGCCAGCAGCATTGGGGGAGATGGCTACACCTTC
CASSIGGDGYTF
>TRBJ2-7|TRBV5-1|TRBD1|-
TGCGCCAGCAGGGCCGGGACAGGGTCCCACGAGCAGTACTTC
CASRAGTGSHEQYF
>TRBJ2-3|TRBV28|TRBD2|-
TGTGCCAGCAGTCCCCCCGGACTAGCGGGGGGTAGCAGTTCTACGCAGTATTTT
CASSPPGLAGGSSSTQYF
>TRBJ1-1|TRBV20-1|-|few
TGCAGTGCTACCAGTCCTGAAGCTTTCTTT
CSATSPEAFF
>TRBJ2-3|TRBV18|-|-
TGTGCCAGCCGTCCGAGGGGAAAGAGCACAGATACGCAGTATTTT
CASRPRGKSTDTQYF
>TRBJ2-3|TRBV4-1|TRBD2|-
TGCGCCAGCAGCCAAGAAGAGACTAGCGGGAGGCAAAGCACAGATACGCAGTATTTT
CASSQEETSGRQSTDTQYF
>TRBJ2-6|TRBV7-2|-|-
TGTGCCAGCAGCTTAAAGGCCAGGGTACTCGGGGCCAACGTCCTGACTTTC
CASSLKARVLGANVLTF
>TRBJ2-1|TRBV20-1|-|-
TGCAGTGCTCGTCCTCACAATGAGCAGTTCTTC
CSARPHNEQFF
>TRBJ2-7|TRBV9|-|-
TGTGCCAGCAGCCCCCGGGGGAGTGGCTACGAGCAGTACTTC
CASSPRGSGYEQYF
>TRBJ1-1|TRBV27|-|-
TGTGCCAGCAGTTTATCGACGGGGAACACTGAAGCTTTCTTT
CASSLSTGNTEAFF
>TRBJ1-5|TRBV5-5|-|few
TGTGCCAGCAGCTCGCCAGGGGAGTCAGGCAATCAGCCCCAGCATTTT
CASSSPGESGNQPQHF
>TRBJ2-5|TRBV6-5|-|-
TGTGCCAGCAGTTACTCTGTCCAGGGGCGCGAGACCCAGTACTTC
CASSYSVQGRETQYF
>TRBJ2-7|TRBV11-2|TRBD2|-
TGTGCCAGCAGCTCCCGGACTAGCGGGATCTACGAGCAGTACTTC
CASSSRTSGIYEQYF
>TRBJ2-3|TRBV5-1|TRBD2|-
TGCGCCAGCAGCTTGGGGACTAGCGGGAGAGCAGATACGCAGTATTTT
CASSLGTSGRADTQYF
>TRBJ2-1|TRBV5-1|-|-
TGCGCCAGCAGCTTGGGGTCCCTCGCATCCGATGAGCAGTTCTTC
CASSLGSLASDEQFF
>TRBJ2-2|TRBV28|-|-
TGTGCCAGCAGCCCCGGAAGCCATAGGGCCGGGGAGCTGTTTTTT
CASSPGSHRAGELFF
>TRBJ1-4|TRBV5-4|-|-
TGTGCCAGCACGTGGAGGGGATCTAATGAAAAACTGTTTTTT
CASTWRGSNEKLFF